A single sample gave rise to the 14 T cell receptor beta chains below, sequenced in a study of blood T cell repertoires in COVID-19. Clones were sequenced by immunoSEQ multiplex PCR, and TCRdb holds only the in-frame ones, with some missing. The sample contains under 250,000 clones, less than 85% of which appear only once. Material for sequencing was peripheral blood. These receptors were taken from a woman in her 70s with active or convalescent COVID-19.

This clone has just a few counts. The chain combines TRBV5-1 with TRBJ1-2, with 7 bases that match TRBD1. The length of the CDR3 is 14 residues. CDR1 SGHRS and CDR2 YFSETQ come from the germline V gene. After removal of 0 bases from V and 8 bases from J, the junction contained 7 bases not matched to a gene. Written as DNA, the CDR3 is TGCGCCAGCAGCTTGGGGGACAGATCGAGGGGCTACACCTTC. It translates to CASSLGDRSRGYTF.

The chain links TRBV19 to TRBJ1-1, with a possible D match to TRBD1 (5 bases). Trimming took off 0 bases at V and 3 bases at J, with 8 bases between the two ends. The CDR3 totals 14 residues. Germline lookup yields CDR1 LNHDA and CDR2 SQIVND (reference sequence). The CDR3 loop is CASSIDAGYTEAFF. The CDR3, as DNA: TGTGCCAGTAGTATAGATGCAGGGTACACTGAAGCTTTCTTT.

The V call is TRBV6-5, the J call TRBJ1-2; D may be TRBD1 (5 bases). Per germline, CDR1 MNHEY and CDR2 SVGAGI. This CDR3 is 15 amino acids long. The ends were cut back, 6 bases at V and 8 bases at J, with 22 bases in the middle. The CDR3 sequence: CASSIDRVESGGYTF. CDR3 DNA sequence: TGTGCCAGCAGCATTGACAGAGTGGAGTCGGGCGGCTACACCTTC.

V is TRBV7-2 and J is TRBJ1-6; a possible D gene is TRBD1 (6 bases). The CDR3 loop spans 15 amino acids. Trimming removed 4 bases at V and 12 bases at J, with 19 bases between. Germline-derived CDR1 and CDR2 are SGHTA and FQGNSA. This chain's CDR3 is CASSSAGTNGEPLHF. The CDR3 nucleotides are TGTGCCAGCAGCTCCGCAGGGACAAATGGGGAACCCCTCCACTTT.

The chain carries TRBV5-4 and TRBJ2-3; 9 nucleotides align to TRBD2. After removal of 0 bases from V and 2 bases from J, the junction contained 7 bases not matched to a gene. The CDR3 consists of 17 residues. Germline CDR1 is SGHNT and CDR2 is YYREEE (reference sequence). In nucleotides, the CDR3 is TGTGCCAGCAGCTTGGAAGCTAGCGGGACCTCCACAGATACGCAGTATTTT. This gives the protein CASSLEASGTSTDTQYF.

The chain links TRBV28 to TRBJ2-7; D unclear. The CDR3 has 18 amino acids. Per the germline V gene, CDR1 is MDHEN and CDR2 is SYDVKM. Trimming removed 7 bases at V and 5 bases at J, with 30 bases between. CDR3 loop: CASKPQSQFMRLLDEQYF. The CDR3 DNA reads TGTGCCAGCAAGCCCCAGTCCCAGTTTATGAGACTCCTCGACGAGCAGTACTTC.

This chain links TRBV3-1 (or the pseudogene TRBV3-2) with TRBJ1-1; no reliable D call. The germline gives CDR1 LGHDT, CDR2 YNNKEL (reference sequence). There are 14 residues in the CDR3. Trimming removed 0 bases from V and 1 base from J, with 6 bases in between. The chain's CDR3 is CASSQDSENTEAFF. The CDR3 region has the DNA TGTGCCAGCAGCCAAGATTCAGAGAACACTGAAGCTTTCTTT.

As concerns this clone: A much bigger clone sits one base away, suggesting this may be a read error. The chain couples TRBV11-2 to TRBJ1-5; 7 positions match TRBD1. The V gene's germline CDR1 is SGHAT and CDR2 FQNNGV. V lost 5 bases, J lost 5 bases, and 3 bases stayed unmatched. This CDR3 spans 13 amino acids. For the CDR3, the DNA is TGTGCCAGCAGCGTTCAGGGGGATCAGCCCCAGCATTTT. This codes for CASSVQGDQPQHF.

The rearrangement links TRBV28 to TRBJ2-7, with a possible D match to TRBD1 (6 bases). Deletions cut 3 bases from V and 1 base from J, with 10 bases between. This CDR3 has 14 residues. CDR1 MDHEN and CDR2 SYDVKM come from the germline V gene. CDR3 DNA sequence: TGTGCCAGCAGTTTCGCTACAGGGTCCTACGAGCAGTACTTC. It translates to CASSFATGSYEQYF.

The count of this clone is one. The chain links TRBV19 to TRBJ1-1; no definite D call. The V end lost 7 bases, the J end lost 3 bases, and 18 bases lay between the germline ends. Germline CDR1 and CDR2: LNHDA and SQIVND (reference sequence). CDR3 length equals 15 residues. The CDR3 loop is CASNIRRGSDTEAFF. CDR3 DNA: TGTGCCAGTAATATCCGCCGGGGTTCAGACACTGAAGCTTTCTTT. The full variable domain, completed using reference TRBV19 and TRBJ1-1, is DGGITQSPKYLFRKEGQNVTLSCEQNLNHDAMYWYRQDPGQGLRLIYYSQIVNDFQKGDIAEGYSVSREKKESFPLTVTSAQKNPTAFYLCASNIRRGSDTEAFFGQGTRLTVV.

This clone was seen many times. V and J are TRBV12-3 or TRBV12-4 and TRBJ2-1; D gene uncertain. There are 13 residues in the CDR3. Trimming left V 7 bases short and J 5 bases short, with 12 bases between. The CDR3 DNA is TGTGCCAGCATCAACCACGGTGACAATGAGCAGTTCTTC. Encoded protein: CASINHGDNEQFF.

This chain uses TRBV18 with TRBJ2-1, with D possibly matching TRBD1 (6 bases). V was clipped by 3 bases and J by 4 bases, with 22 bases between them. In germline, CDR1 is KGHSH, CDR2 LQKENI. This CDR3 region has 18 residues. CDR3 residues: CASSPPTGRRGIYNEQFF. CDR3 nucleotide sequence: TGTGCCAGCTCACCCCCGACTGGGCGCAGGGGTATATACAATGAGCAGTTCTTC.

The chain joins TRBV19 to TRBJ2-1; TRBD2 matches 14 bases. Trimming cost V 3 bases and J 4 bases; bases outside gene matches: 8. Germline assignment: CDR1 LNHDA and CDR2 SQIVND (reference sequence). This CDR3 has 18 residues. The CDR3 region has the DNA TGTGCCAGTAGTATGGGACTAGCGGGAGTTAGGGGTTACAATGAGCAGTTCTTC. Residues: CASSMGLAGVRGYNEQFF.

The chain links TRBV7-9 to TRBJ1-1, with 9 bases that match TRBD1. Germline values: CDR1 SEHNR, CDR2 FQNEAQ (reference sequence). This CDR3 has 16 residues. The V segment lost 2 bases and the J segment 1 base; nucleotides outside the gene matches: 5. Here the CDR3 DNA reads TGTGCCAGCAGCTTAACAGGGGGCGCGGGGAACACTGAAGCTTTCTTT. Protein sequence: CASSLTGGAGNTEAFF.